The source of this T cell receptor beta chain is a study of shared clonotypes between healthy human individuals (dated by TCRdb to 2020 to 2022). Study-level background: A few men and a couple of women, aged 18 to 49 years, made up the cohort. Per donor, three plates each were used for CD4 naive and CD4 memory, two for CD8 naive, and one for CD8 memory. To estimate repertoire size and how much clonotype sharing occurs between individuals, the study deeply sequenced the blood TCR repertoires of five healthy adults. Different laboratories and diverse techniques were used to prepare libraries and sequence TCR repertoires, to increase sequencing depth and limit assay-specific biases. Each donor's leukapheresis produced roughly between roughly 0.85 and 10 billion PBMCs. Study-wide findings and limitations: Sampling was restricted to blood, and TCR repertoires in tissue are likely to differ from TCR repertoires in blood. Naive subsets generally had larger estimated clonotype richness than memory subsets. The genetic and exposure-history diversity represented was limited by the small number of donors. Pairwise subsampling indicated that sequencing depth was expected to affect the degree of clonotype sharing among donors. Compared with non-shared clonotypes, the clonotypes found in all four sorted-subset donors had higher generation probabilities. When a handful of donors were compared, the shared fraction of clonotypes was about 5% for naive CD4, 3.5% to 4% for naive CD8, 2% to 2.5% for memory CD4, and around 0.37% for memory CD8. Incomplete sequencing was indicated by rarefaction of sorted-subset datasets, despite the large sequencing depth.

Using the deep immunoSEQ assay, multiplex PCR amplified TCR CDR3 regions from genomic DNA. Extracted genomic DNA from each cell subset was spread evenly across all wells of several immunoSEQ 96-well plates, with each plate serving as a replicate. For sorted subsets, roughly 200 ng of genomic DNA, equivalent to about 30,000 T cell genomes, went into each replicate PCR. Purified libraries were measured with a Qubit 3.0 fluorometer, size-checked on a Bioanalyzer 2100, and measured again with the KAPA Library Quantification kit. Every immunoSEQ 96-well plate was sequenced on a dedicated single-read 150-cycle Illumina NextSeq 550 flow cell. The authors processed their data as follows. Because the immunoSEQ output included only junctional sequences and no quality scores, the filtering could not be the same as the filtering used for full-length reads. To assign V/J genes and CDR3, sequences were annotated against IMGT germline references using PyIR, a Python wrapper for IgBLAST v1.9. Reads were removed for weak V/J assignments (E-value above 1e-6), missing CDR3, stop codons, out-of-frame junctions, or ambiguous translated residues. V3J clonotypes were defined as sequences sharing the same inferred V gene, J gene, and CDR3 amino acid sequence. Percentage overlap between repertoires was calculated by dividing the number of shared unique clonotypes by the size of the smaller repertoire. Three approaches were used to assess repertoire richness: RTK rarefaction, the Chao1 estimator, and Recon v2.1 estimates of unobserved clonotypes. Generation probabilities were computed with OLGA for all TCRbeta clonotypes obtained by the gDNA method from several donors. TCRdb re-hosts the immuneACCESS table, in-frame sequences only. Its copies lack some clones; in the studies checked, an unresolved V gene accounts for under half of them, and the cause for the rest is not known. V and J calls and clone size come straight from that table; D and trimming were deduced from the DNA. The sample table records just over 2,000,000 clones; 85% to 95% of these occur just once. The ten most abundant clones make up roughly 0.13% of the sample.

Healthy HIV-negative adults with no recently reported acute infections or vaccinations were included as donors. Every donor was a Caucasian adult living in Nashville, Tennessee, USA. CD4+ T cells were enriched through magnetic negative selection, after which naive cells were positively selected on CD45RA and the remaining negative fraction served as the memory subset. After blood collection by leukapheresis, PBMCs were isolated using Ficoll-Histopaque density gradient centrifugation and then cryopreserved in the vapor phase of liquid nitrogen. Analytical flow cytometry was used to check the purity and quantity of each magnetically sorted T cell population. Genomic DNA was isolated from every sorted fraction and measured by UV absorbance on a Nanodrop 2000c. In the case of this clone: The antigen it binds to is not known. No much larger clone is present one base from it, and per-base qualities are unavailable.

Including cysteine and phenylalanine, the CDR3 has 15 amino acids. Only CDR3 DNA remains: 45 bases, in frame from the first base. Taken from the germline V gene (reference sequence), the CDR1 and CDR2 loops are SGHAT and FQDESV. V and J lose 1 base and 4 bases, and a span of 8 bases separates them. The clonotype comes from a man in his late teens or twenties in good health. Here the chain combines TRBV11-1 and TRBJ2-6; TRBD2 is a possible D gene, resting on 6 matching bases. Sequencing was done on a sample of naive CD4+ T cells sorted from blood. This sample's cell subset or site label indicates: CD45RA+ positively selected. CDR3 protein: CASSLGDWGANVLTF. At the DNA level, the sequence is TGTGCCAGCAGCTTAGGGGACTGGGGGGCCAACGTCCTGACTTTC.